This TCR beta chain was observed in a study of response to subunit inactivated influenza vaccine (dated by TCRdb to the late 2010s). The study in broad terms: To follow how T cells responded to a trivalent subunit inactivated influenza vaccine, the researchers relied on deep quantitative profiling of the T cell receptor repertoire.

Receptors were amplified or captured by RT-PCR. These reads were obtained on an Illumina HiSeq 2500. In-frame beta chains were kept once TCRdb had trimmed the public reads at Q25 with fastp and called clones with MiXCR. Identical CDR3 proteins give one entry, which carries the most common genes and DNA. The table for this sample lists hundreds of thousands of distinct CDR3 sequences; approximately 10% of them were counted only once. The ten largest clones add up to about 10% of the sample. This clonotype was counted between two and nine times. This clone's antigen is unknown. Within one base of it there is no much larger clone, and no base qualities were kept. From the cysteine up to the phenylalanine, the CDR3 has a length of 16 residues. Left in the record is the CDR3 DNA by itself, 48 bases read in frame from the first base. CDR1 and CDR2, looked up from the germline V gene, are SGHRS and YFSETQ. The trim is 3 bases for V and 5 bases for J, with a gap of 21 bases between the germline ends.

What the authors observed across the whole study: The authors proposed that each seasonal influenza vaccination may bring in only a limited number of new T cells.

These data were also reused for a study on T cells expressing NK-cell markers. From the second report: 5'RACE template switching, by which a universal primer site and unique molecular identifiers were added, was used to make TCR beta cDNA libraries. Eight or nine donors provided sorted CD3+CD56+NKG2C+, CD3+CD56+NKG2C- and CD3+CD56-NKG2C+ T-cell subsets, whose TCR beta-chain repertoires were profiled. Among the eight sequenced donors, only one was HCMV-seronegative, while the other seven were HCMV-seropositive. In several experiments an anti-gammadeltaTCR antibody was added to restrict sorting to alphabetaTCR-expressing T cells. In a handful of donors, the dominant CD3+CD56+NKG2C+ clonotypes were among the top 10 CD8+ clonotypes and accounted for about 1.0-7.5% of CD8+ T cells. Those dominant clonotypes were again the most abundant among CD3+CD56-NKG2C+ cells in a handful of donors, at roughly 25-65%. It remained unclear whether the expanded NKG2C-expressing T cell clones were specific for HCMV antigens. The study sequenced eight donors, all healthy volunteers chosen at random: three men and five women. A commercial ELISA kit detecting HCMV-specific IgG in serum was used to determine HCMV serostatus. Peripheral blood mononuclear cells were isolated from blood by Ficoll density gradient centrifugation. For several donors, unsorted PBMC were also used to sequence bulk peripheral blood T-cell repertoires. cDNA synthesis was primed from the TCR beta constant segment, followed by two successive PCR amplification steps. Libraries were sequenced as 2 x 150 bp reads on Illumina HiSeq 2000/2500, MiSeq or NextSeq. MIGEC was used to demultiplex reads and group the reads by UMI, and MiTCR was used to assemble and quantify clonotypes. To exclude erroneous sequences, only TCR cDNA sequences supported by at least two reads were retained. Downstream repertoire analysis used the tcR package, and clonotypes were matched across fractions by CDR3 nucleotide sequence plus V segment. Antigen specificity was annotated against VDJdb with VDJmatch, allowing one amino acid substitution in CDR3.

The receptor was derived from a man over 45 who received an inactivated influenza vaccine. Donor details come from another sample of the same person, matched by shared clones. The sequence links TRBV5-1 to TRBJ2-7; the D gene is perhaps TRBD1, from 5 matching bases. The input for sequencing was PBMCs from blood, taken on the day of vaccination. The CDR3: CASSSTPDSSGDEQYF. The sequenced DNA is TGCGCCAGCAGCTCAACCCCCGACAGCTCTGGCGACGAGCAGTACTTC. With the rest looked up from the reference TRBV5-1 and TRBJ2-7 genes rather than sequenced, the full variable domain is KAGVTQTPRYLIKTRGQQVTLSCSPISGHRSVSWYQQTPGQGLQFLFEYFSETQRNKGNFPGRFSGRQFSNSRSEMNVSTLELGDSALYLCASSSTPDSSGDEQYFGPGTRLTVT.